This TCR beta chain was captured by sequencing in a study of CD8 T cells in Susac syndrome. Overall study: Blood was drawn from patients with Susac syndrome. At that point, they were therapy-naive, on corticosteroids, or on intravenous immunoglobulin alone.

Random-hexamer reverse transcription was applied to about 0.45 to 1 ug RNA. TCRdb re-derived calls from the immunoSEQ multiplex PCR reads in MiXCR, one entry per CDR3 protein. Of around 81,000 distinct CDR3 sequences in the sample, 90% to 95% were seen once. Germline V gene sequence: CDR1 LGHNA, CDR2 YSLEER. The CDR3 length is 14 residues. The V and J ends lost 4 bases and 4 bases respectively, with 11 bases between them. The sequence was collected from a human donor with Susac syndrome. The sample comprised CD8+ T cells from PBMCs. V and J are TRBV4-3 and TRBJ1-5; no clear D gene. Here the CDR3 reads CASSRTGNNQPQHF. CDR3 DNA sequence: TGCGCCAGCAGCCGGACGGGAAATAATCAGCCCCAGCATTTT.